The subject of this entry is one T cell receptor (beta chain). Its antigen is unknown. These data belong to a study of T cells in Graves' hyperthyroidism and ophthalmopathy. Looking at the study overall: Any treatment followed the collection of peripheral blood at initial diagnosis.

Study results and caveats: Most thyroid clonotypes expanded above 0.001 were also detected in blood.

Diagnosing involved the use of clinical symptoms, serum thyroxine and TRAb, thyroid ultrasound and orbital computed tomography. The CDR3 regions of TCR beta were amplified from RNA transcripts. The HTBI set primed first-round TCR CDR3 RT-PCR. MiXCR was run by TCRdb on the multiplex PCR reads, yielding one entry per CDR3 protein. The data show hundreds of thousands of distinct CDR3 sequences, with less than 25% seen just once and roughly a third held by the top ten. Sequencing input: blood. The clonotype comes from a man in his thirties or forties with Graves' ophthalmopathy.

This CDR3 is CASSVSSGRVSDEQYF. The CDR3 coding sequence is TGTGCCAGCAGCGTATCTAGCGGGAGGGTTAGTGACGAGCAGTACTTC. This chain connects TRBV9 to TRBJ2-7; 12 positions match TRBD2. Germline V gene lookup returns CDR1 SGDLS and CDR2 YYNGEE. The CDR3 is 16 residues long. Losses at the gene ends were 1 base for V and 5 bases for J; bases not matched to a gene: 7. The variable domain in full, with the rest retrieved from reference TRBV9 and TRBJ2-7, is DSGVTQTPKHLITATGQRVTLRCSPRSGDLSVYWYQQSLDQGLQFLIQYYNGEERAKGNILERFSAQQFPDLHSELNLSSLELGDSALYFCASSVSSGRVSDEQYFGPGTRLTVT.